This record covers a single T cell receptor beta chain. This clone has only a few counts. Its antigen is currently not known. Base quality data are lacking; no much larger clone is found one base away. V and J are truncated by 2 bases and 4 bases respectively, leaving an intervening sequence of 11 bases. From cysteine to phenylalanine, the CDR3 is 14 amino acids long. CDR3 DNA is the only sequence kept; it has 42 bases, read in frame from the first base. CDR1 and CDR2, looked up from the germline V gene, are KGHSH and LQKENI. Libraries were prepared through the immunoSEQ multiplex PCR assay. A mixture of 60 forward primers for TCR Vbeta segments and 13 reverse primers for TCR Jbeta segments was used in the multiplex PCR. The CDR3 region of rearranged TCR beta genes was amplified from genomic DNA by a multiplex PCR assay. The amplified TCR beta libraries were sequenced on the Illumina HiSeq System as 87-base-pair reads. The authors' pipeline ran thus. A later analysis tallied roughly 76 million unique TCR beta chains across the 650 to 750 repertoires, and around 12 million of those chains were shared by two or more donors. Raw reads were error-corrected and collapsed into unique sequences by a nearest-neighbor algorithm in which closely related sequences were merged to remove PCR and sequencing errors. To assign V, D and J gene segments, CDR3 sequences were aligned to IMGT reference sequences. For a sequence to be retained, a match of at least six nucleotides was required to both a V gene segment and a J gene segment. A rearrangement counted as productive if the CDR3 had no stop codons and remained in frame with V and J, and every other rearrangement counted as non-productive. CDR3 was defined by IMGT convention, running from the second conserved V-encoded cysteine to the conserved J-encoded phenylalanine. The earlier analysis of about 500 of the donors excluded sequences that lacked an unambiguous match to a single V gene segment. An earlier analysis of 587 of the donors classified V segments as functional when productive rearrangements were above 56.7% and as segregating when the standard deviation between donors was above 5%. A statistical classification framework was built for diagnosing cytomegalovirus status from the catalog of TCR beta chain sequences. In a later analysis, V and J genes were assigned by comparing TCR nucleotide sequences against IMGT/GENE-DB human TR gene sequences. In a later analysis, CDR3 sequences and most-parsimonious VDJ recombination scenarios were assigned using the TCRdist pipeline. A later analysis defined each TCR beta chain by its CDR3 amino acid sequence plus V-gene family, and excluded reads lacking a unique V-gene family. To address suspected cross-contamination and a sequencing artifact, a later analysis removed approximately 590 highly shared, low-generation-probability nucleotide sequences. A later analysis calculated a clonal expansion index for each public chain from normalized within-repertoire ranks of inferred template counts. A later analysis computed generation probabilities with a VDJ recombination model fitted to out-of-frame rearrangements, and checked the results against IGoR. In a later analysis, hypergeometric tests were used to score TCR-TCR, TCR-HLA and TCR-CMV co-occurrence, with a repertoire-size bias correction applied to TCR pairs. To estimate false discovery rates, a later analysis permuted the HLA or CMV assignments 20 times. In a later analysis, co-occurring TCRs were grouped using DBSCAN, with TCRdist sequence similarity added in when clustering inside HLA-allele-positive subsets. Repertoires with fewer than 30,000 or more than 120,000 public chains, plus five repertoires with anomalous nucleotide sharing, were excluded from co-occurrence clustering. Not all clones reach the TCRdb copy of this immuneACCESS table, which keeps in-frame sequences only. Checked studies attribute under half of the gap to unresolved V genes and leave the rest unexplained. That table furnishes V, J and clone size, whereas the DNA furnished D and trimming. A total of about 130,000 clones appear in this sample, over 60% of them only once. Roughly 2% of the sample goes to the ten largest clones.

The sample belongs to a study of cytomegalovirus exposure and HLA in healthy donors (TCRdb year 2017). Looking at the study overall: An earlier analysis of approximately 640 of the donors reported approximately 270 Gb of sequence data and 120 million or so unique TCR beta sequences from around 200 million T cells. About 300 gigabases of sequencing data and tens of millions of unique TCR sequences were included in an early release covering roughly 700 HLA-typed donors. The genetic ancestry cluster associated with self-reported Caucasian donors included about four fifths of the roughly 360 genotyped donors. The study aimed to test whether signatures of past pathogen exposure could be identified by cataloging public T cell receptors. The study used immunosequencing to profile the T cell repertoires of approximately 650 subjects and linked those repertoires to cytomegalovirus serostatus. Besides the first cohort of hundreds of subjects, a separate validation cohort made up of over 100 different subjects was used. To predict cytomegalovirus infection status, the study brought together high-throughput TCR immunosequencing, statistical association of individual TCRs with disease status, and machine learning. A later analysis re-examined previously published TCR beta repertoires from roughly 720 donors and added high-resolution HLA genotyping to investigate patterns of TCR occurrence. In the later analysis, no new phenotypic data were used to find candidate immune exposures; instead, reliance was placed on TCR beta sequences and their occurrence across donors. An earlier analysis of 587 of the donors used high-throughput TCR beta sequencing to judge whether each TCR beta V gene segment behaved as functional or pseudogenic. Donor age, sex, ethnicity and CMV serostatus were collected together with the repertoire data. A later genetic analysis used genome-wide SNP genotypes for about 60% of the roughly 670 donors, treating that subset as a discovery cohort. All discovery cohort repertoires had been generated using a single sequencing platform. Both class I and class II loci were covered by HLA typing, at four-digit resolution. Typing coverage varied by locus: about 629-640 donors for A, B, C, DRB1 and DQB1; around 560 for DQA1; about 570 for DPA1; about 450 for DPB1. Because of strong linkage in the cohort, roughly 5 DR-DQ haplotypes were treated as single units for association and clustering. Among roughly 400 genotyped donors of the cohort, an average of about 220,000 unique TCR beta nucleotide sequences was sequenced per donor, of which roughly 17% were non-productive. Summary of the overall study and its limitations: Because the 87-base-pair reads could not distinguish some IMGT-functional V segments, including TRBV6-2 and TRBV6-3, those segments were excluded. For the cohort, immune exposure information was limited to CMV serostatus. In an earlier analysis of some 640 of the donors, most TCR beta V segments were observed in productive rearrangements about 87% or about 30% of the time, broadly matching IMGT annotations. Strong co-occurrence of HLA alleles, especially DR and DQ, made assigning TCR associations to individual alleles difficult. In the study, 150 to 200 TCR beta chains were listed as associated with cytomegalovirus. According to a later analysis, TCR association rates differed among HLA loci, with DRB1 alleles showing the most associated TCRs and HLA-C alleles showing the fewest. Because counts were too low, some 17 rarely observed V segments, including chromosome 9 orphons, were left out of the earlier analysis of a few hundred of the donors. A later genetic analysis associated a missense DCLRE1C variant with V-gene and J-gene trimming of TCR beta chains, and an independent cohort replicated the association. According to a later analysis, most CMV-associated TCR beta chains appeared to be HLA-restricted, and the HLA associations seemed to be driven largely by CMV exposure. A cluster of highly shared sequence variants was judged likely to be a technical artifact of the sequencing pipeline. The authors suggested that the approach could potentially be generalized to other disease states and immunological phenotypes. Several of the top co-occurrence clusters appeared to be linked to parvovirus B19, influenza, CMV and Epstein-Barr virus, according to a later analysis. In a later genetic analysis, fewer N-insertions in productive TCRs were reported among donors in an Asian-associated ancestry cluster than the roughly 640-donor mean. A further reported finding was that TCR beta sequences accurately predicted the HLA-A and HLA-B alleles for most subjects in the first cohort. Linkage disequilibrium might explain the correlated functional status among segregating V segments, but an unknown experimental factor could not be excluded. At a false discovery rate of 0.05, a later analysis linked 16,951 TCR beta sequences to specific HLA alleles. While some public TCRs were present in many individuals, most TCR sequences turned up only very rarely across donors. A few of the identified cytomegalovirus-associated TCR beta chains were confirmed in vitro to be specific for cytomegalovirus antigens. The cohort was sequenced for TCR beta chains only, and without alpha or paired-chain data the features that could be detected were limited. The classifier was reported to diagnose cytomegalovirus status with high specificity and sensitivity in both the original cohort and the validation cohort. The presence/absence analyses assumed that sequencing depth was roughly uniform across donors, and that assumption may not be true. Because HLA typing was missing for some donors at each locus, association tests included only the typed subset. Compared with equally common non-associated chains, HLA-associated TCR beta chains in a later analysis were more clonally expanded and had lower generation probabilities.

The cohort consisted of 600 to 750 healthy bone marrow donors. All cohort members were sampled while nominally healthy, although unrecorded immune exposures were likely present. The donor tested CMV seronegative and was one of the 352 seronegative cohort members. A peripheral blood sample was provided by each donor, and peripheral blood mononuclear cells were used for TCR beta sequencing. The Qiagen DNeasy Blood Extraction Kit was used to extract genomic DNA from the blood cell samples. The specimen was PBMCs. The chain links TRBV18 with TRBJ1-2; matching of 5 bases hints at TRBD1 as the D gene. This TCR was recovered from a young man in good health and CMV-seronegative. Read as DNA, the sequence is TGTGCCAGCTCACCAATAGACAGAGCCTATGGCTACACCTTC. Its translation reads: CASSPIDRAYGYTF. The full variable domain, completed from the reference TRBV18 and TRBJ1-2 proteins outside the CDR3, reads NAGVMQNPRHLVRRRGQEARLRCSPMKGHSHVYWYRQLPEEGLKFMVYLQKENIIDESGMPKERFSAEFPKEGPSILRIQQVVRGDSAAYFCASSPIDRAYGYTFGSGTRLTVV.